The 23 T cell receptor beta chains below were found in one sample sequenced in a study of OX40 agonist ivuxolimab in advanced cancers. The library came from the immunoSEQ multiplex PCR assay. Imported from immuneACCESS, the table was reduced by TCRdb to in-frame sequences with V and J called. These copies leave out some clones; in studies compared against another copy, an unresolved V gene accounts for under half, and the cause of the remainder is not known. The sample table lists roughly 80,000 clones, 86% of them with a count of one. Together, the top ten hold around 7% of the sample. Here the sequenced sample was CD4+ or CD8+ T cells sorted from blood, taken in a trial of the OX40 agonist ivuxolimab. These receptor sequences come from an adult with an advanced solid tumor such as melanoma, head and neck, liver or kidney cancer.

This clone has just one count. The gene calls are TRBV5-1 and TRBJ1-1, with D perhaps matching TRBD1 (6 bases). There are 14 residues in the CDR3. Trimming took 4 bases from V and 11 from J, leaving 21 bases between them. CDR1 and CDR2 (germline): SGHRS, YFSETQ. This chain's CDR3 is CASSTQGNGVSAFF. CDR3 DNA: TGCGCCAGCAGCACACAGGGTAATGGGGTATCGGCTTTCTTT.

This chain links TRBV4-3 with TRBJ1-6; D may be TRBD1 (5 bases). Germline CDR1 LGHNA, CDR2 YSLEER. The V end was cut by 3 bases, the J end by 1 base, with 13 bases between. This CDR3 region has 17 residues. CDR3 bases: TGCGCCAGCAGCCAGGGCCCTGGGGGATCCTATAATTCACCCCTCCACTTT. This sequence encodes CASSQGPGGSYNSPLHF.

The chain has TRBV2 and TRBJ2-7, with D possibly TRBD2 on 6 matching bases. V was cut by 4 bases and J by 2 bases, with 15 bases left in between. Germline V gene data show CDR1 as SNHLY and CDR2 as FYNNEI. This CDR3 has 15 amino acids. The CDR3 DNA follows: TGTGCCAGCAGTGTATTTAGGGGACTTGCCTACGAGCAGTACTTC. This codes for CASSVFRGLAYEQYF.

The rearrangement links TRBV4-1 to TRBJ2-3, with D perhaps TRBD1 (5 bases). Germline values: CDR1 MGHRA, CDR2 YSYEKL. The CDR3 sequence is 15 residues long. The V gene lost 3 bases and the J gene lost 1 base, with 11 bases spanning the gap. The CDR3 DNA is TGCGCCAGCAGCCAGGGGCCTCAAGGCACAGATACGCAGTATTTT. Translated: CASSQGPQGTDTQYF.

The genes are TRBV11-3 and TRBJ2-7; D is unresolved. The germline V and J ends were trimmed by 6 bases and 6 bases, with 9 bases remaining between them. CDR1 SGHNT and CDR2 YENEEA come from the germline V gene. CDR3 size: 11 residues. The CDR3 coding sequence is TGTGCCAGCAGGGTAGGTTTCGAGCAGTACTTC. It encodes CASRVGFEQYF.

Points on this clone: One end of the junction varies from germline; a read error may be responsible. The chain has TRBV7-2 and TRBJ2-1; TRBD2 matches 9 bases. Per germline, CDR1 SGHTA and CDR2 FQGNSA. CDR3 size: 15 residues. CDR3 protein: CASSFLGLAINGQLF. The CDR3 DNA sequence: TGTGCCAGCAGCTTTTTGGGACTAGCCATTAATGGGCAGCTCTTC.

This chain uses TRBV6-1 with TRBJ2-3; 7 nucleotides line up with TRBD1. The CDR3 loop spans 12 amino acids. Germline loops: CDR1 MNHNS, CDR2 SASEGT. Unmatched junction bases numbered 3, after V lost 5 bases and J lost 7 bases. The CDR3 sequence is CASSLDRYTQYF. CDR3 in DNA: TGTGCCAGCAGTCTGGACAGGTATACGCAGTATTTT.

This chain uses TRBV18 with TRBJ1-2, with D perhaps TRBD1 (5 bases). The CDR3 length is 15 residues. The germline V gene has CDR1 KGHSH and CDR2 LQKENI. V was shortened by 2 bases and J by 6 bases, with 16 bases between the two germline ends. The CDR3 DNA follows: TGTGCCAGCTCACCAATCAAAGGGGCTAATGATGGCTACACCTTC. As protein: CASSPIKGANDGYTF.

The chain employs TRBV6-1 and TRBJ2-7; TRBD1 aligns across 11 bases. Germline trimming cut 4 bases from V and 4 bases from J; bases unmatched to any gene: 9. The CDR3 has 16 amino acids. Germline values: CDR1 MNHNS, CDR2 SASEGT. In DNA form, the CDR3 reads TGTGCCAGCAGTGCCGAGTCGGGACAGGGGGAATACGAGCAGTACTTC. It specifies CASSAESGQGEYEQYF.

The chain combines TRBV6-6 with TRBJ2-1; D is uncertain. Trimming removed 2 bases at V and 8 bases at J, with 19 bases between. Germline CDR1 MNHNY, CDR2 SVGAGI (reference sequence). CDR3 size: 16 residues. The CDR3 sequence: CASSYGPGPREHEQFF. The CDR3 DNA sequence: TGTGCCAGCAGTTACGGACCGGGCCCTAGGGAACATGAGCAGTTCTTC.

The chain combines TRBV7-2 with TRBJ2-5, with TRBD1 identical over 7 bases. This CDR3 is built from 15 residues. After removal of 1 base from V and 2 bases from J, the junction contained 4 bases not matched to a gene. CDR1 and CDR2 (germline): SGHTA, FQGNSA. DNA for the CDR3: TGTGCCAGCAGCTTAGTTACGGGACAGCAAGAGACCCAGTACTTC. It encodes CASSLVTGQQETQYF. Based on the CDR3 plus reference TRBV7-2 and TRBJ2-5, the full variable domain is GAGVSQSPSNKVTEKGKDVELRCDPISGHTALYWYRQSLGQGLEFLIYFQGNSAPDKSGLPSDRFSAERTGGSVSTLTIQRTQQEDSAVYLCASSLVTGQQETQYFGPGTRLLVL.

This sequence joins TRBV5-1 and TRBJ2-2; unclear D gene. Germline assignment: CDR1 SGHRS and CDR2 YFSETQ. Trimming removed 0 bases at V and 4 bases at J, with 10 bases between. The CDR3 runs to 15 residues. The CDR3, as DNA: TGCGCCAGCAGCTTGGGTAGCCTTTTCACCGGGGAGCTGTTTTTT. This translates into CASSLGSLFTGELFF. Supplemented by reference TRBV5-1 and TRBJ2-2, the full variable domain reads KAGVTQTPRYLIKTRGQQVTLSCSPISGHRSVSWYQQTPGQGLQFLFEYFSETQRNKGNFPGRFSGRQFSNSRSEMNVSTLELGDSALYLCASSLGSLFTGELFFGEGSRLTVL.

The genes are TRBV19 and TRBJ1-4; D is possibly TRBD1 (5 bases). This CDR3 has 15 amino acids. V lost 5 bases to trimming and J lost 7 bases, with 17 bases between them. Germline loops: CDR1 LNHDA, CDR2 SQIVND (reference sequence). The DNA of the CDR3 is TGTGCCAGTAGTTATGCGGGGGTGCGCGGTGAAAAACTGTTTTTT. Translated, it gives CASSYAGVRGEKLFF.

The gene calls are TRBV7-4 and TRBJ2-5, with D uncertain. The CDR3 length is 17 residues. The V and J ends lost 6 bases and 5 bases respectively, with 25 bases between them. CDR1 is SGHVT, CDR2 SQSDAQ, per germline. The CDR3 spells CASSERHRIIVDETQYF. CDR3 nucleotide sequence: TGTGCCAGCAGTGAACGACACCGGATCATCGTCGACGAGACCCAGTACTTC.

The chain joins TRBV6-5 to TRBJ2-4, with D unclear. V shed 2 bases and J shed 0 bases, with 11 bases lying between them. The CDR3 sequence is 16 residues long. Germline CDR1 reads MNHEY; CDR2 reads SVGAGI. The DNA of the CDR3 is TGTGCCAGCAGTTACGGCCACCTTCTAGCCAAAAACATTCAGTACTTC. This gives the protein CASSYGHLLAKNIQYF.

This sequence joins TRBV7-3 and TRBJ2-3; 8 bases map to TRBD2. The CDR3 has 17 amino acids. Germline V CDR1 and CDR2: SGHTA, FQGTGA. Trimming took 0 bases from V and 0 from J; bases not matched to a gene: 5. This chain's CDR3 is CASSLTASGSSTDTQYF. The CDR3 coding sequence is TGTGCCAGCAGCTTAACGGCTAGCGGGTCTAGCACAGATACGCAGTATTTT.

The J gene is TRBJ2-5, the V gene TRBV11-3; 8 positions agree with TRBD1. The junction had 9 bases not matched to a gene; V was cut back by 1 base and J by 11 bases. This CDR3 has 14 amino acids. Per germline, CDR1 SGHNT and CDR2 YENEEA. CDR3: CASSLGDRGGEQYF. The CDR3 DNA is TGTGCCAGCAGCTTAGGCGACAGGGGAGGAGAGCAGTACTTC.

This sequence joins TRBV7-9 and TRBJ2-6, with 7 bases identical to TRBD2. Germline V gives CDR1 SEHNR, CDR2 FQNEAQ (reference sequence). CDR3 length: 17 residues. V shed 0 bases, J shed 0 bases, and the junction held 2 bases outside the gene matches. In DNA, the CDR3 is TGTGCCAGCAGCTTAGCGGGAGGGCCCTCTGGGGCCAACGTCCTGACTTTC. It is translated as CASSLAGGPSGANVLTF.

The CDR3 region is CASSTPPRTLRNEQFF. CDR3 coding DNA: TGTGCCAGCAGCACGCCCCCCCGGACTCTACGGAATGAGCAGTTCTTC. The chain carries TRBV7-6 and TRBJ2-1; the D gene is possibly TRBD2 (5 bases). Germline lookup yields CDR1 SGHVS and CDR2 FNYEAQ. This CDR3 comprises 16 residues. V shed 5 bases and J shed 7 bases, with 21 bases lying between them.

This CDR3 is CASGPRQGAPGNTIYF. CDR3 nucleotides: TGTGCCAGCGGCCCAAGACAGGGGGCGCCTGGAAACACCATATATTTT. The chain carries TRBV9 and TRBJ1-3, with 10 nucleotides matching TRBD1. This CDR3 is built from 16 residues. V shed 7 bases and J 2 bases; nucleotides not matched to a gene: 9. CDR1 SGDLS and CDR2 YYNGEE come from the germline V gene.

The CDR3 region is CASSPSWGGQQYF. CDR3 nucleotides: TGTGCCAGCAGCCCCTCCTGGGGCGGCCAGCAGTACTTC. The genes are TRBV7-2 and TRBJ2-7; D might be TRBD1 (5 bases). This CDR3 has 13 residues. V was pared by 5 bases and J by 8 bases, with 16 bases between. Germline lookup yields CDR1 SGHTA and CDR2 FQGNSA.

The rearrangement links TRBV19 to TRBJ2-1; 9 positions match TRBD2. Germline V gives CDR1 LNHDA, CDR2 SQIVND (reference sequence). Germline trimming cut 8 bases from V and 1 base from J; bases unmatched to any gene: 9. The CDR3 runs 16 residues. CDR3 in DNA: TGTGCCAGTGTAGGGGTAAGCGGGGGGTCCTACAATGAGCAGTTCTTC. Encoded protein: CASVGVSGGSYNEQFF.

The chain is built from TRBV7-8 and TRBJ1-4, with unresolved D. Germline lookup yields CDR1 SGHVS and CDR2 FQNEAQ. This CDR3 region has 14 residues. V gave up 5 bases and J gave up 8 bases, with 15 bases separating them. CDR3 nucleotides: TGTGCCAGCAGCGAACATAGATACCCCGAAAAACTGTTTTTT. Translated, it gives CASSEHRYPEKLFF. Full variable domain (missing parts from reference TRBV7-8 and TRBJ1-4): GAGVSQSPRYKVAKRGQDVALRCDPISGHVSLFWYQQALGQGPEFLTYFQNEAQLDKSGLPSDRFFAERPEGSVSTLKIQRTQQEDSAVYLCASSEHRYPEKLFFGSGTQLSVL.